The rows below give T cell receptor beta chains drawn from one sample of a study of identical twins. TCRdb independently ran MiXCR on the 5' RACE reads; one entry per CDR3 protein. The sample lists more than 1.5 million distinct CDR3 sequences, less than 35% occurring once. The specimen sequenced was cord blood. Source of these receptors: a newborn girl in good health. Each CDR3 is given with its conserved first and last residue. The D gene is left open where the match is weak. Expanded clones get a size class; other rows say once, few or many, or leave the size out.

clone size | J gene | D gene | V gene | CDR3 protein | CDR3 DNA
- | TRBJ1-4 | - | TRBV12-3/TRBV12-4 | CASSFRGGKLFF | TGTGCCAGCAGTTTCAGGGGCGGAAAACTGTTTTTT
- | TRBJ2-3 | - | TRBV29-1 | CSVGRAGTDTQYF | TGCAGCGTTGGCAGGGCGGGCACAGATACGCAGTATTTT
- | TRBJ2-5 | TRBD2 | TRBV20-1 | CSAMGLAGGQETQYF | TGCAGTGCTATGGGACTAGCGGGGGGGCAAGAGACCCAGTACTTC
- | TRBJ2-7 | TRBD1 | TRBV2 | CANRDRGDEQYF | TGTGCCAACCGGGACAGGGGTGATGAGCAGTACTTC
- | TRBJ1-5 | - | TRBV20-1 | CSARDATAGQPQHF | TGCAGTGCTAGAGATGCGACAGCCGGTCAGCCCCAGCATTTT
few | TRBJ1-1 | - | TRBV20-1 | CSARGTVRLNTEAFF | TGCAGTGCTAGAGGGACAGTTAGGCTGAACACTGAAGCTTTCTTT
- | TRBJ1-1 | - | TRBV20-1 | CSASPLLNTEAFF | TGCAGTGCTAGCCCTTTACTGAACACTGAAGCTTTCTTT
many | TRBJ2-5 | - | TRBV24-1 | CATSELGQETQYF | TGTGCCACCAGTGAATTAGGGCAAGAGACCCAGTACTTC
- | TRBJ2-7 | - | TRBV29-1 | CSVDLGGLADEQYF | TGCAGCGTTGATCTGGGGGGCCTAGCAGACGAGCAGTACTTC
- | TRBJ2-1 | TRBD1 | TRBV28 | CASSSPTDRGHQETQFF | TGTGCCAGCAGTTCACCCACGGACAGGGGGCACCAAGAGACCCAGTTCTTC
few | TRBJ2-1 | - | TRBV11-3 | CASSLTSLEDEQFF | TGTGCCAGCAGCTTAACCTCCCTAGAGGATGAGCAGTTCTTC
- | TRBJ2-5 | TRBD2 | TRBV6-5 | CASSTTVLAGSYEPYF | TGTGCCAGCAGTACGACGGTCCTAGCGGGTTCCTACGAGCCGTACTTC
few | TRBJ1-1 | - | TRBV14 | CASSQVGGQTEAFF | TGTGCCAGCAGCCAAGTCGGGGGGCAAACTGAAGCTTTCTTT
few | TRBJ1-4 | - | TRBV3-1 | CASSQVGGLGEKLFF | TGTGCCAGCAGCCAAGTTGGGGGCTTGGGAGAAAAACTGTTTTTT
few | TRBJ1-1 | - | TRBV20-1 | CSAGGTRNTEAFF | TGCAGTGCTGGGGGGACCCGGAACACTGAAGCTTTCTTT
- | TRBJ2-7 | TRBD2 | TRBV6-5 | CASRLTSGYEQYF | TGTGCCAGCAGACTCACTAGCGGTTACGAGCAGTACTTC
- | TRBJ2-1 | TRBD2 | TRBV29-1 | CSVEWGGNEQFF | TGCAGCGTTGAATGGGGGGGGAATGAGCAGTTCTTC
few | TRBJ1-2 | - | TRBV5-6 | CASSAPRSPYGYTF | TGTGCCAGCAGCGCACCAAGAAGCCCCTATGGCTACACCTTC
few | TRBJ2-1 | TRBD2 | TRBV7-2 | CASSSSPLAGQFF | TGTGCCAGCAGCTCCTCACCACTAGCGGGGCAGTTCTTC
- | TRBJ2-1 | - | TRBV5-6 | CASSPASNPYNEQFF | TGTGCCAGCAGCCCTGCTAGCAATCCCTACAATGAGCAGTTCTTC
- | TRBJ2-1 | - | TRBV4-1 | CASSPRALISYNEQFF | TGCGCCAGCAGCCCCCGAGCCCTCATCTCCTACAATGAGCAGTTCTTC
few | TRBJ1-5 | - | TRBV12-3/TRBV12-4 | CASSGQLDQPQHF | TGTGCCAGCAGCGGACAGCTGGATCAGCCCCAGCATTTT
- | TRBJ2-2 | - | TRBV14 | CASSQDSEGSRTGELFF | TGTGCCAGCAGCCAAGATTCCGAGGGAAGTAGAACCGGGGAGCTGTTTTTT
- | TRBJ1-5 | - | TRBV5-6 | CASSLWTAPSNQPRHF | TGTGCCAGCAGCTTGTGGACAGCTCCTAGCAATCAGCCCCGGCATTTT
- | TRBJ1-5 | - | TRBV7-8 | CASSLGSRGNQPQHF | TGTGCCAGCAGCTTAGGATCAAGGGGAAATCAGCCCCAGCATTTT
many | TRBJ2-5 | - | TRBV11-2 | CASSNSRETQYF | TGTGCCAGCAGCAATTCCCGGGAGACCCAGTACTTC
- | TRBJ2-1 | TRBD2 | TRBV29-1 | CSVERLAGTNEQFF | TGCAGCGTTGAAAGGCTAGCGGGAACCAATGAGCAGTTCTTC
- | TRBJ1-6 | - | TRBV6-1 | CARGLSSYNSPLHF | TGTGCCAGGGGTCTTAGCTCCTATAATTCACCCCTCCACTTT
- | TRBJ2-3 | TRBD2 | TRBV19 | CASGRGGPGDTQYF | TGTGCCAGTGGCCGGGGGGGGCCCGGAGATACGCAGTATTTT
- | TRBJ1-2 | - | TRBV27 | CASSLQGAGAGYTF | TGTGCCAGCAGTTTACAAGGGGCAGGGGCTGGCTACACCTTC
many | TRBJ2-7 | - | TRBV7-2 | CASSLRLQTHTYEQYF | TGTGCCAGCAGCTTACGGTTACAAACACACACCTACGAGCAGTACTTC
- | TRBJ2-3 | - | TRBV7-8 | CASSGSAGLFTDTQYF | TGTGCCAGCAGCGGGTCGGCCGGGCTGTTCACAGATACGCAGTATTTT
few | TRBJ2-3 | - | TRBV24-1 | CATSDPVFSTHTQYF | TGTGCCACCAGTGACCCCGTGTTCTCTACGCATACGCAGTATTTT
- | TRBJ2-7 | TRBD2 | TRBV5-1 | CASSLNSSGSIYEQYF | TGCGCCAGCAGCTTGAATTCTAGCGGGAGTATCTACGAGCAGTACTTC
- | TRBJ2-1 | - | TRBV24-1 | CATSQYPTEAYNEQFF | TGTGCCACCAGCCAATACCCGACAGAAGCCTACAATGAGCAGTTCTTC
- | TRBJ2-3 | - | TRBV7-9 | CASSPLRTASTDTRYF | TGTGCCAGCAGCCCCCTGAGGACAGCTAGCACAGATACGCGGTATTTT
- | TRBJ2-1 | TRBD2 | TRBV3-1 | CASSHPGTSHNEQFF | TGTGCCAGCAGCCATCCCGGGACTAGCCACAATGAGCAGTTCTTC
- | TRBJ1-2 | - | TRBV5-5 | CASSFEGDNGYTF | TGTGCCAGCAGCTTCGAGGGGGATAATGGCTACACCTTC
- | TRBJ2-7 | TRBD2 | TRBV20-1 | CSAKPLITSGRPYEQYF | TGCAGTGCTAAGCCCCTAATAACTAGCGGGAGGCCCTACGAGCAGTACTTC
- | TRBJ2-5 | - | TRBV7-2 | CASSLWKGETQYF | TGTGCCAGCAGCTTATGGAAAGGAGAGACCCAGTACTTC
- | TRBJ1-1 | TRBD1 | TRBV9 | CASSGPPGQGKTEAFF | TGTGCCAGCAGCGGTCCTCCGGGACAGGGGAAGACTGAAGCTTTCTTT